The rows below give T cell receptor beta chains drawn from one sample of a study of CD8 T cells in ankylosing spondylitis. Via MiXCR, TCRdb re-called the 5' RACE reads, giving one row per CDR3 protein. The profile shows about 90,000 distinct CDR3 sequences, around 27% of them singletons. Sequenced material: blood, either unsorted or a sorted T cell fraction (not recorded which). The receptors come from a male donor with ankylosing spondylitis or in good health (not recorded which). Both conserved end residues are part of each CDR3. The order of the fields is J gene, D gene, V gene, clone size, CDR3 protein, CDR3 DNA. A D gene is named only where the DNA matches it firmly. Clone size is given for some rows only: seen once, a few or many times, or a class if the clone is expanded.

TRBJ2-1 | NA | TRBV6-1 | few | CASSRGRSYNEQFF | TGTGCCAGCAGTAGAGGACGGAGCTACAATGAGCAGTTCTTC
TRBJ2-3 | NA | TRBV14 | NA | CASSFQPGPYTDTQYF | TGTGCCAGCAGCTTCCAACCGGGACCTTACACAGATACGCAGTATTTT
TRBJ2-2 | TRBD2 | TRBV5-1 | NA | CASSLVLAGGPSAGELFF | TGCGCCAGCAGCTTGGTACTAGCGGGAGGGCCAAGTGCCGGGGAGCTGTTTTTT
TRBJ2-2 | NA | TRBV12-3/TRBV12-4 | NA | CASSGGFTGELFF | TGTGCCAGCAGCGGGGGTTTTACCGGGGAGCTGTTTTTT
TRBJ1-5 | NA | TRBV20-1 | few | CSARSGDQPQHF | TGCAGTGCTAGATCTGGGGATCAGCCCCAGCATTTT
TRBJ2-2 | NA | TRBV12-3/TRBV12-4 | few | CASSQIWGTGELFF | TGTGCCAGCAGTCAAATCTGGGGCACCGGGGAGCTGTTTTTT
TRBJ1-2 | NA | TRBV11-2 | NA | CASSLVPGIYGYTF | TGTGCCAGCAGCTTAGTTCCGGGTATCTATGGCTACACCTTC
TRBJ1-5 | TRBD1 | TRBV5-6 | NA | CASSLSWVLIKGQPNQPQHF | TGTGCCAGCAGCTTATCCTGGGTTCTTATCAAGGGACAGCCTAATCAGCCCCAGCATTTT
TRBJ2-1 | TRBD2 | TRBV7-8 | many | CASSLVSGSYYNEQFF | TGTGCCAGCAGCTTAGTCAGCGGGAGCTACTACAATGAGCAGTTCTTC
TRBJ1-5 | NA | TRBV12-3/TRBV12-4 | few | CASSWAALPNQPQHF | TGTGCCAGCAGCTGGGCGGCACTGCCCAATCAGCCCCAGCATTTT
TRBJ2-1 | NA | TRBV20-1 | many | CSALSDGHNEQFF | TGCAGTGCTCTCAGTGACGGGCACAATGAGCAGTTCTTC
TRBJ2-3 | NA | TRBV9 | NA | CASSAQIVGDTQYF | TGTGCCAGCAGCGCGCAAATAGTGGGAGATACGCAGTATTTT
TRBJ2-2 | TRBD1 | TRBV4-2 | few | CASSPGQGSLNTGELFF | TGTGCCAGCAGCCCGGGACAGGGAAGTCTGAACACCGGGGAGCTGTTTTTT
TRBJ2-5 | TRBD2 | TRBV6-1 | many | CASSRGTSGRSETQYF | TGTGCCAGCAGTCGTGGGACTAGCGGGAGATCGGAGACCCAGTACTTC
TRBJ2-3 | NA | TRBV3-1 | NA | CASSPQTALGDTQYF | TGTGCCAGCAGCCCTCAGACAGCACTAGGAGATACGCAGTATTTT
TRBJ2-4 | NA | TRBV5-6 | NA | CASSRHSEASIQYF | TGTGCCAGCAGCCGGCACTCTGAGGCGTCCATTCAGTACTTC
TRBJ2-2 | NA | TRBV5-1 | NA | CASSGPGNTGELFF | TGCGCCAGCAGCGGCCCCGGGAACACCGGGGAGCTGTTTTTT
TRBJ2-2 | NA | TRBV7-9 | few | CATRGGSDTGELFF | TGTGCCACCCGGGGTGGTTCGGACACCGGGGAGCTGTTTTTT
TRBJ2-2 | NA | TRBV18 | few | CASTTMQGSTGELFF | TGTGCCAGCACCACGATGCAGGGATCCACCGGGGAGCTGTTTTTT
TRBJ2-3 | NA | TRBV20-1 | NA | CSARPSGSTDTQYF | TGCAGTGCTAGACCCAGCGGGAGCACAGATACGCAGTATTTT
TRBJ2-1 | NA | TRBV20-1 | few | CSLRGALNNEQFF | TGCAGCCTGCGCGGTGCGCTCAACAATGAGCAGTTCTTC
TRBJ2-3 | TRBD2 | TRBV10-3 | few | CAISGPTSGSSDTQYF | TGTGCCATCAGTGGGCCAACTAGCGGGAGTTCTGATACGCAGTATTTT
TRBJ2-3 | TRBD2 | TRBV6-1 | few | CASSRTSGGAGFTDTQYF | TGTGCCAGCAGTAGGACTAGCGGGGGGGCCGGGTTCACAGATACGCAGTATTTT
TRBJ2-1 | NA | TRBV4-1 | many | CASSQDLGYSRQNEQFF | TGCGCCAGCAGCCAAGATTTGGGATACTCCCGGCAGAATGAGCAGTTCTTC
TRBJ2-3 | NA | TRBV11-3 | NA | CASSSRSAGDTQYF | TGTGCCAGCAGCTCGAGATCAGCCGGAGATACGCAGTATTTT
TRBJ1-4 | NA | TRBV20-1 | many | CSAIAQTGSDEKLFF | TGCAGTGCCATAGCCCAGACAGGTTCCGATGAAAAACTGTTTTTT
TRBJ2-3 | TRBD1 | TRBV6-4 | NA | CASSEKGAGGADTQYF | TGTGCCAGCAGTGAAAAGGGGGCCGGTGGTGCAGATACGCAGTATTTT
TRBJ2-3 | NA | TRBV15 | few | CATSRDIRDWTTDTQYF | TGTGCCACCAGCAGAGATATCCGGGACTGGACCACAGATACGCAGTATTTT
TRBJ2-1 | TRBD2 | TRBV5-1 | few | CASSLGAGDLYEQFF | TGCGCCAGCAGCTTGGGGGCGGGAGATCTCTATGAGCAGTTCTTC